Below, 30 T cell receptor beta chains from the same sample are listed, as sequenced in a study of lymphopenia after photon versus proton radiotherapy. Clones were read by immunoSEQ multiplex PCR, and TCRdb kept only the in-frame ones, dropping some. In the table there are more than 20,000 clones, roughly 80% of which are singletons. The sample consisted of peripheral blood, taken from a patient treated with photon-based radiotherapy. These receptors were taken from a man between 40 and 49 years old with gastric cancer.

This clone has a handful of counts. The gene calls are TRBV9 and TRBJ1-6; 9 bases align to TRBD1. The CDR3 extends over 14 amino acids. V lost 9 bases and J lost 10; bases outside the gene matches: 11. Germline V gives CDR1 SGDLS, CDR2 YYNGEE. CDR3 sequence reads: CATARTGEGSPLHF. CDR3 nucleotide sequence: TGTGCCACCGCAAGGACAGGGGAGGGATCACCCCTCCACTTT.

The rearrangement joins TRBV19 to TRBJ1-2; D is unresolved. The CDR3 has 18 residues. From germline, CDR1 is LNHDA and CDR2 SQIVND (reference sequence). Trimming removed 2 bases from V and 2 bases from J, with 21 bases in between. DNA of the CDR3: TGTGCCAGTAGTATATCCACAAATTCGGGCTATGGGAACTATGGCTACACCTTC. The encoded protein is CASSISTNSGYGNYGYTF.

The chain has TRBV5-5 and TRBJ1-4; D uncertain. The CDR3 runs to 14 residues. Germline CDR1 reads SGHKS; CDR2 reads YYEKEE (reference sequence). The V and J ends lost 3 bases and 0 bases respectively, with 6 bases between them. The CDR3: CASSSEATNEKLFF. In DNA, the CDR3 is TGTGCCAGCAGCTCGGAAGCAACTAATGAAAAACTGTTTTTT.

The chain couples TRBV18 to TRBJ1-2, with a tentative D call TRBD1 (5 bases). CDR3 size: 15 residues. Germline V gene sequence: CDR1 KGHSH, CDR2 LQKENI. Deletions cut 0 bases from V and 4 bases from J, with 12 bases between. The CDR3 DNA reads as TGTGCCAGCTCACCACCGGGGGGGGAGGGCTATGGCTACACCTTC. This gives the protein CASSPPGGEGYGYTF.

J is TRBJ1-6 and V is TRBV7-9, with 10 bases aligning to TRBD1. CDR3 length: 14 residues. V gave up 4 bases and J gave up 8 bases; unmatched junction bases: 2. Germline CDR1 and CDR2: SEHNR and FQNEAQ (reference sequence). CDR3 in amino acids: CASSSGTGDSPLHF. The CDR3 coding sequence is TGTGCCAGCAGCTCCGGGACAGGGGATTCACCCCTCCACTTT.

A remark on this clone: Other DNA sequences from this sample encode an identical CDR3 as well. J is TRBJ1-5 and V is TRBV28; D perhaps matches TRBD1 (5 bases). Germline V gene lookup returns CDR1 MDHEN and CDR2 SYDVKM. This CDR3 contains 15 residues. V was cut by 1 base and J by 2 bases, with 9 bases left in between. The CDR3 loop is CASSLFAGGNQPQHF. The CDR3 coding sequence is TGTGCCAGCAGTTTATTTGCGGGGGGCAATCAGCCCCAGCATTTT.

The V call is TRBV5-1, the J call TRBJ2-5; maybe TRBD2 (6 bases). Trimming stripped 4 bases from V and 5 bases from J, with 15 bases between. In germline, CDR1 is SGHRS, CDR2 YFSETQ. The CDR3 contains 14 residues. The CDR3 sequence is CASSPRGVAETQYF. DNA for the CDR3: TGCGCCAGCAGCCCCCGCGGGGTGGCGGAGACCCAGTACTTC.

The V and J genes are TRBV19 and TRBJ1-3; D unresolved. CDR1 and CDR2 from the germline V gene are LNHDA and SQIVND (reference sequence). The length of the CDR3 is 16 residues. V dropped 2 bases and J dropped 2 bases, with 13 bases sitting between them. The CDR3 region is CASSISAPKAGNTIYF. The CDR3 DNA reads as TGTGCCAGTAGTATATCGGCTCCGAAGGCTGGAAACACCATATATTTT.

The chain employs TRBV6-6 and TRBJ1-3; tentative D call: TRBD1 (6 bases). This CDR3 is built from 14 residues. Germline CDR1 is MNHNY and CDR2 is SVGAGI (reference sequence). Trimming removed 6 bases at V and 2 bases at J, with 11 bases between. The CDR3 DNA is TGTGCCAGCAGCCTACAGGGAGCTGGAAACACCATATATTTT. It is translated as CASSLQGAGNTIYF.

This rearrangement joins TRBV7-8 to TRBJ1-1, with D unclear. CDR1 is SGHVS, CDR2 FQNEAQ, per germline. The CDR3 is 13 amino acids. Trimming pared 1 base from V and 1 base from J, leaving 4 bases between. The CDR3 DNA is TGTGCCAGCAGCTTAGACAGGAACACTGAAGCTTTCTTT. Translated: CASSLDRNTEAFF.

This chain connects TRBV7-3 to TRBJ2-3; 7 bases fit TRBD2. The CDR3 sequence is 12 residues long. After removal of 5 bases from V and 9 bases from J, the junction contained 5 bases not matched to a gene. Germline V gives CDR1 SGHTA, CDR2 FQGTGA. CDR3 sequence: CASSLPGGTQYF. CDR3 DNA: TGTGCCAGCAGCCTTCCGGGAGGCACGCAGTATTTT. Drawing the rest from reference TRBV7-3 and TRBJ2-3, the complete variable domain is GAGVSQTPSNKVTEKGKYVELRCDPISGHTALYWYRQSLGQGPEFLIYFQGTGAADDSGLPNDRFFAVRPEGSVSTLKIQRTERGDSAVYLCASSLPGGTQYFGPGTRLTVL.

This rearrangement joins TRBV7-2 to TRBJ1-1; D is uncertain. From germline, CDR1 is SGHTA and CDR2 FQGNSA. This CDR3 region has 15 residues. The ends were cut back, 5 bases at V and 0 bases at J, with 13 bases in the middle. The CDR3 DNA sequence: TGTGCCAGCAGCCCCTCCTTAGCAGTGAACACTGAAGCTTTCTTT. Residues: CASSPSLAVNTEAFF. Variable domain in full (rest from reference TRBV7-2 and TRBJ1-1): GAGVSQSPSNKVTEKGKDVELRCDPISGHTALYWYRQSLGQGLEFLIYFQGNSAPDKSGLPSDRFSAERTGGSVSTLTIQRTQQEDSAVYLCASSPSLAVNTEAFFGQGTRLTVV.

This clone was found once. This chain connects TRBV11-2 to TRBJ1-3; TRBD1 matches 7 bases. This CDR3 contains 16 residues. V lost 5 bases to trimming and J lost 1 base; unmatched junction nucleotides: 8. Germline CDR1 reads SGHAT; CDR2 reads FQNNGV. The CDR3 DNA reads TGTGCCAGCAGCACCATCAGGGGGAAGTCTGGAAACACCATATATTTT. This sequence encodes CASSTIRGKSGNTIYF.

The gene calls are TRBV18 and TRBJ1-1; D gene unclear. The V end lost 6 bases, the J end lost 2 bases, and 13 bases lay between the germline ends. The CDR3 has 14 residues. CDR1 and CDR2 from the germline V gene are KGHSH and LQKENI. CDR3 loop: CASSPGRQNTEAFF. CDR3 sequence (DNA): TGTGCCAGCTCCCCCGGACGGCAAAACACTGAAGCTTTCTTT.

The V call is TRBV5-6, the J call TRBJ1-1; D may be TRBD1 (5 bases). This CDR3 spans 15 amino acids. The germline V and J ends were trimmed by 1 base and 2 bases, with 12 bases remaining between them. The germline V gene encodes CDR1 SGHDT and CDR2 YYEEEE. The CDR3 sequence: CASSLLAGANTEAFF. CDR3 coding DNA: TGTGCCAGCAGCTTGCTGGCCGGGGCCAACACTGAAGCTTTCTTT. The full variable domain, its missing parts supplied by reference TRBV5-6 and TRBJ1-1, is DAGVTQSPTHLIKTRGQQVTLRCSPKSGHDTVSWYQQALGQGPQFIFQYYEEEERQRGNFPDRFSGHQFPNYSSELNVNALLLGDSALYLCASSLLAGANTEAFFGQGTRLTVV.

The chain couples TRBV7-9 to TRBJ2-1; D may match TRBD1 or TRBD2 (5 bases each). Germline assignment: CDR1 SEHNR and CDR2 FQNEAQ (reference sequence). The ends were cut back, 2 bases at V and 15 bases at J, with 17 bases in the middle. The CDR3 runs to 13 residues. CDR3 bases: TGTGCCAGCAGCTTAAGGGGAGAATCCAGCGGGTTCTTC. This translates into CASSLRGESSGFF.

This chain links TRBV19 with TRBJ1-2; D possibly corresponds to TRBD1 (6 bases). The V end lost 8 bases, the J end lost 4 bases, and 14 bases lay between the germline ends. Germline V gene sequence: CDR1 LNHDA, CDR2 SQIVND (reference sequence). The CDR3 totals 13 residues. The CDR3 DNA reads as TGTGCCAGTTCCTACAGGGAAACCTATGGCTACACCTTC. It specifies CASSYRETYGYTF.

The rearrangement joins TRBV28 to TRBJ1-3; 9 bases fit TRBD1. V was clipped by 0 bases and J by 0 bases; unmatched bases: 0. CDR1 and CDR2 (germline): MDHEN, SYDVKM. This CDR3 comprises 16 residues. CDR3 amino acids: CASSLWGQGSGNTIYF. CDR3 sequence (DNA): TGTGCCAGCAGTTTATGGGGACAGGGCTCTGGAAACACCATATATTTT.

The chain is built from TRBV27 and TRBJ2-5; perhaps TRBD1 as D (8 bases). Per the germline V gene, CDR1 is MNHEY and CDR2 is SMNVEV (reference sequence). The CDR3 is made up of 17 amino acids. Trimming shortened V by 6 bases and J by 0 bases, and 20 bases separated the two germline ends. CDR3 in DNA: TGTGCCAGCAGCCAGAAACAGGGGGGGACGTACCAAGAGACCCAGTACTTC. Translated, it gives CASSQKQGGTYQETQYF.

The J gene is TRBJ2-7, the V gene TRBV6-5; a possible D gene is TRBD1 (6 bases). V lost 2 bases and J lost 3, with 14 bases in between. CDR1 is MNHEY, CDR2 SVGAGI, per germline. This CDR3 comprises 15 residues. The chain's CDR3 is CASSYQPGQYYEQYF. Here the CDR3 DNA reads TGTGCCAGCAGTTACCAGCCGGGACAATACTACGAGCAGTACTTC.

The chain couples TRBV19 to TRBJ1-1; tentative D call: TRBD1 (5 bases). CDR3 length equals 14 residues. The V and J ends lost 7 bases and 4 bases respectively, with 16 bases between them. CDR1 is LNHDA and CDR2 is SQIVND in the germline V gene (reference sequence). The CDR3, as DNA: TGTGCCAGTACTCCGGGACTTGGGGGCACTGAAGCTTTCTTT. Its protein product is CASTPGLGGTEAFF.

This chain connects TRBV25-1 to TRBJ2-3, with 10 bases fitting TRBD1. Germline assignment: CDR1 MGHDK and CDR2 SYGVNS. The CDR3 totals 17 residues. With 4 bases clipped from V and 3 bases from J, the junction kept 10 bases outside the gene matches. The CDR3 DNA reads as TGTGCCAGCAGTGCCCTCCGGACAGGGGGAAGGACAGATACGCAGTATTTT. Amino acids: CASSALRTGGRTDTQYF.

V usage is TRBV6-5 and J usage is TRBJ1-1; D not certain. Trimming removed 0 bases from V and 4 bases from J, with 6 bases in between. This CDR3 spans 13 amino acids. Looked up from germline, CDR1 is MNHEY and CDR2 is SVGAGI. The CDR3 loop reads CASSYSRATEAFF. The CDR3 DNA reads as TGTGCCAGCAGTTACTCGCGAGCCACTGAAGCTTTCTTT.

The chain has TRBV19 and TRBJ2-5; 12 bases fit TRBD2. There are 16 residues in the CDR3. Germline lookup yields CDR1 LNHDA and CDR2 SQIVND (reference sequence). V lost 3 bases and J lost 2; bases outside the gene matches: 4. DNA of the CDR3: TGTGCCAGTAGTATTGGTCTAGCGGGGGGGCAAGAGACCCAGTACTTC. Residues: CASSIGLAGGQETQYF. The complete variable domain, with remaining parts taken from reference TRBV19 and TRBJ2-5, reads DGGITQSPKYLFRKEGQNVTLSCEQNLNHDAMYWYRQDPGQGLRLIYYSQIVNDFQKGDIAEGYSVSREKKESFPLTVTSAQKNPTAFYLCASSIGLAGGQETQYFGPGTRLLVL.

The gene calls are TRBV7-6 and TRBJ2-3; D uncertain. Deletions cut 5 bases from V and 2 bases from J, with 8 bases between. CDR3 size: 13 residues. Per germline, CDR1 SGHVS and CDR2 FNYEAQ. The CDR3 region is CASSQNPTDTQYF. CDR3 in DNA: TGTGCCAGCAGCCAGAACCCCACAGATACGCAGTATTTT.

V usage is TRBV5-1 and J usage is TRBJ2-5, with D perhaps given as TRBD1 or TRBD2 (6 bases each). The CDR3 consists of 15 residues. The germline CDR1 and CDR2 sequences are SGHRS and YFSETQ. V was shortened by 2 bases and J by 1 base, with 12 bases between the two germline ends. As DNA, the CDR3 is TGCGCCAGCAGCTTATGGGGGGCCTTCCAAGAGACCCAGTACTTC. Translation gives CASSLWGAFQETQYF.

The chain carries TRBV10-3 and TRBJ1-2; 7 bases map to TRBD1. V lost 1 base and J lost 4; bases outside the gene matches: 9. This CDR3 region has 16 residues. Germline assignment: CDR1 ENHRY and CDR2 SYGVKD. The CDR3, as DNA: TGTGCCATCAGTGAGTTGCCGGGACAGCCAACCTATGGCTACACCTTC. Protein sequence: CAISELPGQPTYGYTF.

CDR3 DNA: TGTGCCAGCAGCCAAGATCTGTCCCCTGGGTACACAGATACGCAGTATTTT. It translates to CASSQDLSPGYTDTQYF. The chain combines TRBV14 with TRBJ2-3; D remains unclear. Looked up from germline, CDR1 is SGHDN and CDR2 is FVKESK. The CDR3 spans 17 residues. V lost 0 bases and J 2 bases, leaving 15 bases between the germline ends. The full variable domain, its missing parts supplied by reference TRBV14 and TRBJ2-3, is EAGVTQFPSHSVIEKGQTVTLRCDPISGHDNLYWYRRVMGKEIKFLLHFVKESKQDESGMPNNRFLAERTGGTYSTLKVQPAELEDSGVYFCASSQDLSPGYTDTQYFGPGTRLTVL.

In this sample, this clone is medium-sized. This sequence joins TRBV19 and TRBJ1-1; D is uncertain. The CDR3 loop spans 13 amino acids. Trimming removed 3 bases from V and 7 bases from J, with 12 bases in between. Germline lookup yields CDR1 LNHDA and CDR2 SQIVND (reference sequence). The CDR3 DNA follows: TGTGCCAGTAGTATGCCCCCCTCGGGTGAAGCTTTCTTT. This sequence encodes CASSMPPSGEAFF.

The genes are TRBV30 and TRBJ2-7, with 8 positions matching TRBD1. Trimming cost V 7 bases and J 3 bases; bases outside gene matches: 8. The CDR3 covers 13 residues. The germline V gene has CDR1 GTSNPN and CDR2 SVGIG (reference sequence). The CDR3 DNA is TGTGCCTTGACAGGGGAGTCGCGCTACGAGCAGTACTTC. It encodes CALTGESRYEQYF.